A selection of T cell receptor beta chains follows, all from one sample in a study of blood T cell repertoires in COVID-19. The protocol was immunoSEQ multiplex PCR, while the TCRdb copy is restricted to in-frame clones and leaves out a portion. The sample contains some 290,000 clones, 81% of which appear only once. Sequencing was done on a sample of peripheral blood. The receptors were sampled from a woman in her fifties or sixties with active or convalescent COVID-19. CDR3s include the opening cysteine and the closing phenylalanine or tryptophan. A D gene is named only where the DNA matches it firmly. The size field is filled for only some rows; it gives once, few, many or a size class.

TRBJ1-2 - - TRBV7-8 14 CASSLAGQDYGYTF
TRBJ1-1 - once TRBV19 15 CASSIRTRGNTEAFF
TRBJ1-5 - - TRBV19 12 CASQDYGQPQHF
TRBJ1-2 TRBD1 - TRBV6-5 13 CASILDRGGGYTF
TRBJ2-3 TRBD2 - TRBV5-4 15 CASSFSGGSTDTQYF
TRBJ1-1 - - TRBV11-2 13 CASSLSGDTEAFF
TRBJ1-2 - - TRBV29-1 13 CSVLVGGARGYTF
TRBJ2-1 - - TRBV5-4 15 CASSPLQGSYNEQFF
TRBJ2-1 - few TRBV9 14 CASSALTTGNEQFF
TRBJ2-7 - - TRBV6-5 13 CASSPQGPYEQYF
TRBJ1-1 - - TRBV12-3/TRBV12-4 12 CASSLRITEAFF
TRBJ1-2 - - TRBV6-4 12 CASSDQTGGYTF
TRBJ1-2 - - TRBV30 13 CAWTPEEYYGYTF
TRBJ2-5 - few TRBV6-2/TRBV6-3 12 CASSTSGGTQYF
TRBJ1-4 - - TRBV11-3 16 CASSLEGLLTNEKLFF
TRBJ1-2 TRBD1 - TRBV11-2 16 CASSPDRAPPKNGYTF
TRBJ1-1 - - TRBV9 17 CASSVEVMGASNTEAFF
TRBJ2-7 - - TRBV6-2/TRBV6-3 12 CASSYHTREQYF
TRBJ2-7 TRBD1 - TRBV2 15 CASRDRGPLGNEQYF
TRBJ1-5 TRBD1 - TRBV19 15 CASSTGTVSNQPQHF
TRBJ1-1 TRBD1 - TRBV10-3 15 CAITSDRGLFSEAFF
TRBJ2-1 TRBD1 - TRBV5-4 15 CASSRQGGTYNEQFF
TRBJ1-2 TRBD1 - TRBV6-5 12 CASGFQGVGYTF
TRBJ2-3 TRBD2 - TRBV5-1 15 CASSLNGGAQDTQYF
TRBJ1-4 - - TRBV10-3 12 CAISATNEKLFF
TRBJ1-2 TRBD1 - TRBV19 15 CASSIDVQGAGGYTF
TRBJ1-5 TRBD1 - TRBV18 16 CASSPYRGQDNQPQHF
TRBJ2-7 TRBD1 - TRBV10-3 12 CAGGTGRHEQYF
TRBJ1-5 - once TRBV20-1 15 CSASPPGVFSQPQHF
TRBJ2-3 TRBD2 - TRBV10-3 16 CAISESGAGGTDTQYF
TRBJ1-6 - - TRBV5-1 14 CASSFSFDNSPLHF
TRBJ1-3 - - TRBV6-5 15 CASSQARGGGNTIYF
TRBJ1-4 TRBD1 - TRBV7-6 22 CASRQHGGQDRGSFATNEKLFF
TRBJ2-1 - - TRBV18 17 CASSTDARQLPYNEQFF
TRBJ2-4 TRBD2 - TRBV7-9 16 CASSSAGLAAKNIQYF
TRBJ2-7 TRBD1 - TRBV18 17 CASSPRPGTGEGYEQYF
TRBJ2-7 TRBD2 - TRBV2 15 CASSGRDYLAYEQYF
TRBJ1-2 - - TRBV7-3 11 CATSTLRGYTF
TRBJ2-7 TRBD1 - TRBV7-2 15 CASSLARQGLGEQYF
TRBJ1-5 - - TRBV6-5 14 CASSYSGGTQPQHF